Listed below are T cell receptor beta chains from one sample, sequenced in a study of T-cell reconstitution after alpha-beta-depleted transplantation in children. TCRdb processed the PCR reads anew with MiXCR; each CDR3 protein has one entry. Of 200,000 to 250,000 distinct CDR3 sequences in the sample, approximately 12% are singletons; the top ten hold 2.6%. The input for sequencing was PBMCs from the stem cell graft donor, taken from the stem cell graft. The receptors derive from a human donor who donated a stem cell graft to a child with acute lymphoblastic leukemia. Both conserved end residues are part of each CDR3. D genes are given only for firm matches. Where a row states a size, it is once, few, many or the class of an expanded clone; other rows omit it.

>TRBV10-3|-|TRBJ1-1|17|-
TGTGCCATCAGAAACAAAATCCGGGCCACGGGGGACACTGAAGCTTTCTTT
CAIRNKIRATGDTEAFF
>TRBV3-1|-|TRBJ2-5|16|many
TGTGCCAGCAGCCAGACTTCGACCGTCCCTCAAGAGACCCAGTACTTC
CASSQTSTVPQETQYF
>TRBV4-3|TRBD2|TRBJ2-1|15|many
TGCGCCAGCAGCCAACATAGCGGGGCCAACAATGAGCAGTTCTTC
CASSQHSGANNEQFF
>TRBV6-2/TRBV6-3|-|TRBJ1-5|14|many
TGTGCCAGCAGCCGTGGGACGGATAATCAGCCCCAGCATTTT
CASSRGTDNQPQHF
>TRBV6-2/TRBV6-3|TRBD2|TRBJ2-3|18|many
TGTGCCAGCAGTTACGAACGAGGCGGGAGTAGGTTTGCAGATACGCAGTATTTT
CASSYERGGSRFADTQYF
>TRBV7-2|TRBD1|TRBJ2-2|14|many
TGTGCCTCCTCGGACAGGGGGGTTCCCGGGGAGCTGTTTTTT
CASSDRGVPGELFF
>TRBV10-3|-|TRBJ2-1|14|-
TGTGCCATCAACCAAGGTTCTTCCTACAATGAGCAGTTCTTC
CAINQGSSYNEQFF
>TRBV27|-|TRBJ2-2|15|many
TGTGCCAGCAGTTACACTAGCAGAGGCACCGGGGAGCTGTTTTTT
CASSYTSRGTGELFF
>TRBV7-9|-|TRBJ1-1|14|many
TGTGCCAGCAGCCCGGGGGACTTGAACACTGAAGCTTTCTTT
CASSPGDLNTEAFF
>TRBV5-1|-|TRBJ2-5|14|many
TGCGCCAGCAGCTTGGTAGGCCGTCGAGAGACCCAGTACTTC
CASSLVGRRETQYF
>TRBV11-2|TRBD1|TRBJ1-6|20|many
TGTGCCAGCAGCCCCTCTGGGGGGACAGGCCGTTTTTTAGGGAATTCACCCCTCCACTTT
CASSPSGGTGRFLGNSPLHF
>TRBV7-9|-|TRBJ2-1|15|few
TGTGCCAGCAGCTTAGACGCCAGCTCCTACAATGAGCAGTTCTTC
CASSLDASSYNEQFF
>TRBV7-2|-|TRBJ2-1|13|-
TGTGCCAGCAGCTTAGAACGGGTGGCTGAGCAGTTCTTC
CASSLERVAEQFF
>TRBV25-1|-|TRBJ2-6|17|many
TGTGCCAGCAGTGAATGGGATGGGCCTCAAGGGGCCAACGTCCTGACTTTC
CASSEWDGPQGANVLTF
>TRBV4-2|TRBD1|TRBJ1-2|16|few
TGTGCCAGCAGCCTAACAAAAGGACAGGGGCCCTATGGCTACACCTTC
CASSLTKGQGPYGYTF
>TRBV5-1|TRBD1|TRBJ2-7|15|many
TGCGCCAGCAGCTTGGAGGGGACAGGGTCGTACGAGCAGTACTTC
CASSLEGTGSYEQYF
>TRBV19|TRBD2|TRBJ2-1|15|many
TGTGCCAGTAGTATCGGGGGGAGTGGGTACAATGAGCAGTTCTTC
CASSIGGSGYNEQFF
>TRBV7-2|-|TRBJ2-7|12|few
TGTGCCAGCAGTGACAGAAACTACGAGCAGTACTTC
CASSDRNYEQYF
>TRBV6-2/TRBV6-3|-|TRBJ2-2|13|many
TGTGCCAGCAGGGTTGGGGGTGCCGGGGAGCTGTTTTTT
CASRVGGAGELFF
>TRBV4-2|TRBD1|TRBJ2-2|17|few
TGTGCCAGCAGCCTATCTACGGGACAGGGGAACACCGGGGAGCTGTTTTTT
CASSLSTGQGNTGELFF
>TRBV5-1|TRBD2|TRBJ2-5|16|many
TGCGCCAGCAGCTTGACGACTAGCGGGGGACGGGAGACCCAGTACTTC
CASSLTTSGGRETQYF
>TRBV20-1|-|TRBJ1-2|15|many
TGCAGTGCTAGAGATGTAACAGGGTGGGTCTATGGCTACACCTTC
CSARDVTGWVYGYTF
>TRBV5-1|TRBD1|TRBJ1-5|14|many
TGCGCCAGCAGCTTGGGACAGGGAGATCAGCCCCAGCATTTT
CASSLGQGDQPQHF
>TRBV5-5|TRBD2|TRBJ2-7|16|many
TGTGCCAGCAGCTCGAAGAGCGGGGGGAAATCCTACGAGCAGTACTTC
CASSSKSGGKSYEQYF
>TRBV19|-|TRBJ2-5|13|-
TGTGCCAGTAGTTTTTCAGGGACGGAGACCCAGTACTTC
CASSFSGTETQYF
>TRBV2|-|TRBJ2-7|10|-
TGTGCCAGCAAGGGAAGGGAGCAGTACTTC
CASKGREQYF
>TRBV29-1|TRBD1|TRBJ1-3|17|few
TGCAGCGTTGTCGGTGGTGAAGGGGGCTCGTCTGGAAACACCATATATTTT
CSVVGGEGGSSGNTIYF
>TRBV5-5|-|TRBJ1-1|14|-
TGTGCCAGCAGCTTGGAGGGGTTATGGACTGAAGCTTTCTTT
CASSLEGLWTEAFF
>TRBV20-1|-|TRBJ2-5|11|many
TGCAGTGCCCAGTGGCAAGAGACCCAGTACTTC
CSAQWQETQYF
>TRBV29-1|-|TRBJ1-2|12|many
TGCAGCGTACAACAGGAGTACTATGGCTACACCTTC
CSVQQEYYGYTF
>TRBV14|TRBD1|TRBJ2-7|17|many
TGTGCCAGCAGCCAAGAAAGGAGGCGCAGGGGGCCCTACGAGCAGTACTTC
CASSQERRRRGPYEQYF
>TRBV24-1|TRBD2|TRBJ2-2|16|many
TGTGCCACCAGTGACAGCGGGAGGGCCGACACCGGGGAGCTGTTTTTT
CATSDSGRADTGELFF
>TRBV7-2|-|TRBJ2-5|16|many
TGTGCCAGCAGCCCGAGGGGAGATGGAAGGAGAGAGACCCAGTACTTC
CASSPRGDGRRETQYF
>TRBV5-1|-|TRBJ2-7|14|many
TGCGCCAGCAGCTTGGGGTGGGGTGCCTACGAGCAGTACTTC
CASSLGWGAYEQYF
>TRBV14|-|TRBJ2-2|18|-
TGTGCCAGCAGCCAACGGCCCGGGGGCGTGACGAACACCGGGGAGCTGTTTTTT
CASSQRPGGVTNTGELFF
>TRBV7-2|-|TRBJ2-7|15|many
TGTGCCAGCAGCCTCGGGAGCTTCAGGAACTACGAGCAGTACTTC
CASSLGSFRNYEQYF
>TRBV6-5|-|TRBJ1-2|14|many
TGTGCCAGCAGTTTAAGGGACAACTTCTATGGCTACACCTTC
CASSLRDNFYGYTF
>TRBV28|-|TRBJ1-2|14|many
TGTGCCAGCAGTTTCTTGACGGCAAGCTATAGCTACACCTTC
CASSFLTASYSYTF
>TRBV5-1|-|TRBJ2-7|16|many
TGCGCCAGCAGCCCCGGGGCGGTCTACCGTTTTTACGAGCAGTACTTC
CASSPGAVYRFYEQYF